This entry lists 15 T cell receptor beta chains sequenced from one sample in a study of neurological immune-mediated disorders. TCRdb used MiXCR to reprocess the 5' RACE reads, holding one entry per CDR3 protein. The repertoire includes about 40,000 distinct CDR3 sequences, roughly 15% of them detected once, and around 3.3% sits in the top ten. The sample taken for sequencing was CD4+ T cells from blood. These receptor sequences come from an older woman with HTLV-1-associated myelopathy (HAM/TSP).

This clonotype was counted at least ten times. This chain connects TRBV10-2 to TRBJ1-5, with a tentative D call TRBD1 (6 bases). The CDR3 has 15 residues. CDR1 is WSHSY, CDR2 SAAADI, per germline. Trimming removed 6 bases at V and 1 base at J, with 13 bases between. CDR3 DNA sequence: TGCGCCAGCAGGCTCGCGGGGGCAAGCAATCAGCCCCAGCATTTT. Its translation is CASRLAGASNQPQHF.

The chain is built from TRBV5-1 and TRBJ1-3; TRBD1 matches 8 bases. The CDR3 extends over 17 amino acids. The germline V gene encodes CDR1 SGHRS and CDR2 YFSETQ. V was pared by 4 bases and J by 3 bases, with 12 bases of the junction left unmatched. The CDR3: CASSERTGFLGGNTIYF. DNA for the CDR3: TGCGCCAGCAGCGAACGGACAGGGTTTCTAGGTGGAAACACCATATATTTT.

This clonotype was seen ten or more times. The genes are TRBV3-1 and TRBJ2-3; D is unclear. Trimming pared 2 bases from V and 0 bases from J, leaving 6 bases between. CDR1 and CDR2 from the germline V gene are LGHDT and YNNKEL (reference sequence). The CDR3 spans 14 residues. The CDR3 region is CASSQFPSTDTQYF. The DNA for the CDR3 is TGTGCCAGCAGCCAATTTCCTAGCACAGATACGCAGTATTTT.

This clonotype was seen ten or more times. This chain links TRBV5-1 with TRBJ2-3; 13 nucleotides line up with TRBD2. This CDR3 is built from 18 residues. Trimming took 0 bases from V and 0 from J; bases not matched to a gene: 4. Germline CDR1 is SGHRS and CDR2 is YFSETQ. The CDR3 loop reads CASSLGLAGGLSTDTQYF. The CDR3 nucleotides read TGCGCCAGCAGCTTGGGACTAGCGGGGGGCCTCAGCACAGATACGCAGTATTTT.

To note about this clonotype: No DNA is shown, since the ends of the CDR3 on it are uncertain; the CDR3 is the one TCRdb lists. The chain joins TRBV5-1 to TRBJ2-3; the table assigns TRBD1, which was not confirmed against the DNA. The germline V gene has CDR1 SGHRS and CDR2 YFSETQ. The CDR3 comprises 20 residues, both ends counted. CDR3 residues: CASSFYICSAPGQGADTQYF.

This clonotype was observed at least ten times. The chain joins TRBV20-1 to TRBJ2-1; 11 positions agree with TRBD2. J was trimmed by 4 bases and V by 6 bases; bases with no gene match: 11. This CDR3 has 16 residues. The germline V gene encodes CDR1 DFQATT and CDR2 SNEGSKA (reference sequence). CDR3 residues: CSAITGLAGPYNEQFF. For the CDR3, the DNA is TGCAGTGCCATAACAGGACTAGCGGGTCCTTACAATGAGCAGTTCTTC.

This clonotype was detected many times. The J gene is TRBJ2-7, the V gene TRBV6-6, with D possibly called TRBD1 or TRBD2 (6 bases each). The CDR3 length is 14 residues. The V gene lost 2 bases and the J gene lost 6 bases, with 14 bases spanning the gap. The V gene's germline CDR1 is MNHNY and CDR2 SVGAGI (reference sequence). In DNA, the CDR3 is TGTGCCAGCAGTTACGCGTCGGGGGCGGGCGAGCAGTACTTC. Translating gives CASSYASGAGEQYF.

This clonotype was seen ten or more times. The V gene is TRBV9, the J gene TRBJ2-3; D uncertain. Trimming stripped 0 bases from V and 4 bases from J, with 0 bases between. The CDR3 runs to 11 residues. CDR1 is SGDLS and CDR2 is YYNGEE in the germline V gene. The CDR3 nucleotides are TGTGCCAGCAGCGTAGCAGATACGCAGTATTTT. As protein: CASSVADTQYF.

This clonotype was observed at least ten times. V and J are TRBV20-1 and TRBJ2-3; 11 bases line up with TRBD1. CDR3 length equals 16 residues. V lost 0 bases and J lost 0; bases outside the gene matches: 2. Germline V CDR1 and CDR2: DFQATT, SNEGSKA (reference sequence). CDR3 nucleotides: TGCAGTGCTAGAGACGGGACAGGGGGAAGCACAGATACGCAGTATTTT. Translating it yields CSARDGTGGSTDTQYF.

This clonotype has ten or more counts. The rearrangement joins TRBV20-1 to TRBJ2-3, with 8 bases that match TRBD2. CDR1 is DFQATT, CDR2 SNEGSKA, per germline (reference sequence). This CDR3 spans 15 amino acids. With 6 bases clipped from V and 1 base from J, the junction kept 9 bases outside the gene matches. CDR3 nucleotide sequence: TGCAGTGCATCAAGAGAGACTAGCGGCACAGATACGCAGTATTTT. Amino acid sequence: CSASRETSGTDTQYF.

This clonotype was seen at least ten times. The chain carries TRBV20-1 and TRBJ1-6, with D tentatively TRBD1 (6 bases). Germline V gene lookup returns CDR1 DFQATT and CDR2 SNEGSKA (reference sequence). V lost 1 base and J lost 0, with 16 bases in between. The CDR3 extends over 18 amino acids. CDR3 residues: CSARGDTGGVSYNSPLHF. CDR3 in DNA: TGCAGTGCTAGAGGGGACACGGGAGGTGTCTCCTATAATTCACCCCTCCACTTT.

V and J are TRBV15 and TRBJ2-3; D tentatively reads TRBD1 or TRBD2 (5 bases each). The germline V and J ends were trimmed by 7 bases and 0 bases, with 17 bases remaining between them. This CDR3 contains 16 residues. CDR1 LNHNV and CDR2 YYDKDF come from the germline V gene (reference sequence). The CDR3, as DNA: TGTGCCACCACCTCGTGGGGGAGTGCTAGCACAGATACGCAGTATTTT. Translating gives CATTSWGSASTDTQYF.

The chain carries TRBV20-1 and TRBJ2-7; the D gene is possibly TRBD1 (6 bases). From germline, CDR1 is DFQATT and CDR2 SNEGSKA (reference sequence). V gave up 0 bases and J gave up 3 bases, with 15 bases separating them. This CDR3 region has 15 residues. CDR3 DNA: TGCAGTGCTAGAGATCTGGCAGGGGATATCTACGAGCAGTACTTC. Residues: CSARDLAGDIYEQYF.

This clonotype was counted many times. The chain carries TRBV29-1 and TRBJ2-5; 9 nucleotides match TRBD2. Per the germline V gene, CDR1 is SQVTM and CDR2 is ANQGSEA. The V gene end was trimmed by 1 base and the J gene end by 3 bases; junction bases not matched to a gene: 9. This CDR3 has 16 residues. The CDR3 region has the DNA TGCAGCGTTGAAGTACTGTCGGCGGGGGGGGAAGAGACCCAGTACTTC. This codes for CSVEVLSAGGEETQYF.

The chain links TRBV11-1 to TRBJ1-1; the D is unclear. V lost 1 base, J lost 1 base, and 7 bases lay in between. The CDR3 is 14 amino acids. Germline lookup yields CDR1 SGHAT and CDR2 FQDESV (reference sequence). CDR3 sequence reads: CASSLVGPNTEAFF. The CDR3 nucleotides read TGTGCCAGCAGCTTAGTGGGCCCGAACACTGAAGCTTTCTTT.